What follows are 5 T cell receptor beta chains derived from one specimen sequenced in a study of lymphopenia after photon versus proton radiotherapy. TCRdb keeps only in-frame clones here, not all; method: immunoSEQ multiplex PCR. The sample carries around 24,000 clones, about 85% recorded once. The material sequenced was peripheral blood, taken from a patient treated with photon-based radiotherapy. These receptors were obtained from a man younger than 45 with gastric cancer.

Here the CDR3 DNA reads TGTGCCAGCAGCGTAGGTTTCGGAGAGCAGTACTTC. It yields the protein CASSVGFGEQYF. The chain recombines TRBV9 with TRBJ2-7; no reliable D call. Germline V gene lookup returns CDR1 SGDLS and CDR2 YYNGEE. This CDR3 contains 12 residues. Trimming shortened V by 0 bases and J by 7 bases, and 8 bases separated the two germline ends.

V and J are TRBV6-1 and TRBJ1-5; TRBD1 matches 8 bases. Germline V gene data show CDR1 as MNHNS and CDR2 as SASEGT. The V segment lost 2 bases and the J segment 5 bases; nucleotides outside the gene matches: 5. This CDR3 has 15 amino acids. For the CDR3, the DNA is TGTGCCAGCAGTGAATTTCACAGGGGGGATCAGCCCCAGCATTTT. It translates to CASSEFHRGDQPQHF.

The rearrangement uses TRBV4-3 and TRBJ2-7; D unclear. Per germline, CDR1 LGHNA and CDR2 YSLEER. Deletions cut 1 base from V and 1 base from J, with 5 bases between. The CDR3 is made up of 13 amino acids. This chain's CDR3 is CASSQVYSYEQYF. CDR3 in DNA: TGCGCCAGCAGCCAAGTGTATTCCTACGAGCAGTACTTC.

The chain has TRBV5-5 and TRBJ2-4; D unclear. Germline CDR1 SGHKS, CDR2 YYEKEE (reference sequence). The CDR3 spans 11 residues. Trimming removed 0 bases at V and 9 bases at J, with 4 bases between. The CDR3 DNA is TGTGCCAGCAGCTTGGCCGGCATTCAGTACTTC. Translating it yields CASSLAGIQYF.

The V gene is TRBV6-1, the J gene TRBJ1-2, with D uncertain. The CDR3 is 15 residues long. Trimming removed 6 bases at V and 7 bases at J, with 21 bases between. The germline V gene encodes CDR1 MNHNS and CDR2 SASEGT. CDR3 sequence reads: CASSWEIGLVFGYTF. As DNA, the CDR3 is TGTGCCAGCAGCTGGGAGATAGGGTTGGTTTTTGGCTACACCTTC.